This T cell receptor beta chain originates from a study of CD8+ T cells in alopecia areata. From alopecia areata patients, lesional scalp punch biopsies and peripheral blood were collected. Extracted RNA was reverse transcribed into cDNA, the sequencing template. Profiling relied on immunoSEQ multiplex PCR, and the TCRdb table lists in-frame clones only, not all of them. The sample lists roughly 60,000 clones; about 40% were seen once. This clone was observed a handful of times. The sample consisted of NKG2D-low CD8+ T cells sorted from blood. The TCR sequence derives from a human donor with alopecia areata.

The CDR3 sequence: CSVEDLRTYEQYF. DNA for the CDR3: TGCAGCGTCGAGGATCTACGGACCTACGAGCAGTACTTC. The V gene is TRBV29-1, the J gene TRBJ2-7; D gene uncertain. The germline gives CDR1 SQVTM, CDR2 ANQGSEA. Trimming removed 6 bases at V and 2 bases at J, with 14 bases between. This CDR3 is built from 13 residues.